The source of this TCR beta chain is a study of cytomegalovirus exposure and HLA in healthy donors. Study background: Researchers found that roughly 81% of about 400 genotyped donors fell within the Caucasian-associated ancestry cluster.

General study findings and limits: Another analysis was done later, and it associated roughly 15,000 TCR beta sequences with HLA alleles at 0.05 false discovery rate.

In the case of this clone: Its target is not known.

Germline-derived CDR1 and CDR2 are MNHNY and SVGAGI (reference sequence). CDR3 length equals 15 residues. Trimming took 0 bases from V and 6 from J; bases not matched to a gene: 5. Use of 60 Vbeta and 13 Jbeta primers characterized the PCR. The protocol was immunoSEQ multiplex PCR, while the TCRdb copy is restricted to in-frame clones and leaves out a portion. The table has 150,000 to 200,000 clones, approximately 70% seen once; the top ten hold approximately 1.8%. The chain joins TRBV6-6 to TRBJ1-2; 9 nucleotides align to TRBD1. Sequencing was carried out using PBMCs. The TCR sequence derives from a woman in her 30s in good health and CMV-seronegative. This CDR3 is CASSYSRDRVDGYTF. The CDR3 DNA sequence: TGTGCCAGCAGTTACTCCCGGGACAGGGTCGATGGCTACACCTTC.